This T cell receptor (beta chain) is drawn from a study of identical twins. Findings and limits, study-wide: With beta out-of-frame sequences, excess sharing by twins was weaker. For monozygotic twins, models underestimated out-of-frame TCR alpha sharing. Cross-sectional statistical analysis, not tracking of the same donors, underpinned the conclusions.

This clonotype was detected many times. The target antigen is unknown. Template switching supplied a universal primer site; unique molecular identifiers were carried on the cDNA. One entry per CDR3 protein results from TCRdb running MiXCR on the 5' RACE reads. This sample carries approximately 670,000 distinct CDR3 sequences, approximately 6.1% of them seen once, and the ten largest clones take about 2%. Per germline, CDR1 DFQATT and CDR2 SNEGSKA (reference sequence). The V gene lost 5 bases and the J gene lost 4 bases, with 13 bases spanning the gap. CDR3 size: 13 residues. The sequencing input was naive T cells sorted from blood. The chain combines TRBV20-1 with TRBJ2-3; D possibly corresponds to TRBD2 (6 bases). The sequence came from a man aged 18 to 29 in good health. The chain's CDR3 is CSAGPGVPDTQYF. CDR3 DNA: TGCAGTGCTGGGCCGGGAGTGCCAGATACGCAGTATTTT.